A single sample gave rise to the 22 T cell receptor beta chains below, sequenced in a study of Ad26.COV2.S vaccination and SARS-CoV-2 variants. Sequenced by immunoSEQ multiplex PCR; TCRdb stores in-frame clones only, minus some. Of about half a million clones in the sample, 80% to 90% were seen once. The treatment denotes: roughly 19 received Ad26.COV2.S at low or high dose, single or two shots; about 5 received placebo; per-sample allocation not given. Day 63 following the first vaccine or placebo injection was when the samples were taken. The sequenced sample was peripheral blood, obtained in a trial of Ad26.COV2.S vaccine versus placebo. The receptors here all came from a person aged 18-60 years who received the Ad26.COV2.S COVID-19 vaccine or a placebo.

This clone was seen a single time. Compared with germline, one end of the junction differs, possibly owing to a read error. The genes are TRBV28 and TRBJ1-2, with TRBD1 identical over 7 bases. Germline V gene lookup returns CDR1 MDHEN and CDR2 SYDVKM. This CDR3 has 10 residues. The CDR3, as DNA: TGTGCCAGCGGGAGGGGACAGAGCTCCTTT. It yields the protein CASGRGQSSF.

The V and J genes are TRBV2 and TRBJ1-1; no definite D call. V gave up 6 bases and J gave up 5 bases, with 13 bases separating them. Germline V CDR1 and CDR2: SNHLY, FYNNEI. CDR3 size: 13 residues. As DNA, the CDR3 is TGTGCCAGCAGAGTAGGCAGTACGACTGAAGCTTTCTTT. Its translation: CASRVGSTTEAFF.

The genes are TRBV6-5 and TRBJ2-3; D is perhaps TRBD2 (6 bases). Between the trimmed V and J ends, which lost 0 bases and 3 bases, there was a span of 13 bases. This CDR3 spans 16 amino acids. Per germline, CDR1 MNHEY and CDR2 SVGAGI. Here the CDR3 DNA reads TGTGCCAGCAGTTACTCGGCGGGACTCCAGACAGATACGCAGTATTTT. Its protein is CASSYSAGLQTDTQYF.

J is TRBJ1-1 and V is TRBV12-3 or TRBV12-4; possible D gene TRBD1, 5 bases. The CDR3 covers 13 residues. Trimming took 6 bases from V and 1 from J, leaving 9 bases between them. As DNA, the CDR3 is TGTGCCAGCAGAACGACAGCGAACACTGAAGCTTTCTTT. Translation gives CASRTTANTEAFF.

This clone was observed a single time. The CDR3, as DNA: TGTGCCACCAGTGACCCGACACGGAACTATGGCTACACCTTC. It codes for CATSDPTRNYGYTF. The chain recombines TRBV24-1 with TRBJ1-2; D not certain. Germline V gene data show CDR1 as KGHDR and CDR2 as SFDVKD. Trimming removed 4 bases from V and 2 bases from J, with 10 bases in between. The CDR3 is 14 amino acids.

This clone was seen just once. V and J are TRBV28 and TRBJ1-6, with D hard to call. This CDR3 is built from 11 residues. Trimming removed 8 bases from V and 10 bases from J, with 9 bases in between. In germline, CDR1 is MDHEN, CDR2 SYDVKM. CDR3 sequence reads: CASRGSSPLHF. CDR3 in DNA: TGTGCCAGCCGAGGGTCGTCACCCCTCCACTTT.

This chain uses TRBV3-1 (or the pseudogene TRBV3-2) with TRBJ2-2; 8 nucleotides line up with TRBD2. This CDR3 has 16 amino acids. CDR1 and CDR2 from the germline V gene are LGHDT and YNNKEL (reference sequence). V shed 2 bases and J 0 bases; nucleotides not matched to a gene: 2. The CDR3 bases are TGTGCCAGCAGCCAATTTAGCGGGACGAACACCGGGGAGCTGTTTTTT. Translation: CASSQFSGTNTGELFF.

The chain links TRBV30 to TRBJ2-7; tentatively, D is TRBD1 (6 bases). Germline loops: CDR1 GTSNPN, CDR2 SVGIG (reference sequence). This CDR3 is built from 13 residues. V lost 0 bases and J 6 bases, leaving 12 bases between the germline ends. The CDR3 spells CAWSVLQGSEQYF. The CDR3 DNA is TGTGCCTGGAGTGTACTCCAGGGGAGCGAGCAGTACTTC.

The CDR3 region has the DNA TGTGCCAGAAGCTTAAAGGGAACTAATGAAAAACTGTTTTTT. It encodes CARSLKGTNEKLFF. The chain carries TRBV7-5 and TRBJ1-4. TRBV7-5 is tagged as a pseudogene. The length of the CDR3 is 14 residues.

The chain recombines TRBV5-1 with TRBJ2-5, with D hard to call. In germline, CDR1 is SGHRS, CDR2 YFSETQ. V lost 4 bases and J 2 bases, leaving 6 bases between the germline ends. This CDR3 is built from 12 residues. The CDR3 DNA sequence: TGCGCCAGCAGCCCCGGACAAGAGACCCAGTACTTC. Protein sequence: CASSPGQETQYF.

The chain combines TRBV10-3 with TRBJ1-3; D ambiguous. Germline V CDR1 and CDR2: ENHRY, SYGVKD. V lost 0 bases, J lost 0 bases, and 18 bases lay in between. The CDR3 length is 19 residues. The CDR3 nucleotides read TGTGCCATCAGTGAGTCAACACCGGGTCCACGAAGCTCTGGAAACACCATATATTTT. Its translation: CAISESTPGPRSSGNTIYF.

V gene TRBV11-2 combines with J gene TRBJ2-7; the D is unclear. V was shortened by 1 base and J by 3 bases, with 4 bases between the two germline ends. Germline assignment: CDR1 SGHAT and CDR2 FQNNGV. This CDR3 comprises 12 residues. CDR3 nucleotide sequence: TGTGCCAGCAGCTTAGGGCTCTACGAGCAGTACTTC. Translating gives CASSLGLYEQYF. Full variable domain (remainder filled in from reference TRBV11-2 and TRBJ2-7): EAGVAQSPRYKIIEKRQSVAFWCNPISGHATLYWYQQILGQGPKLLIQFQNNGVVDDSQLPKDRFSAERLKGVDSTLKIQPAKLEDSAVYLCASSLGLYEQYFGPGTRLTVT.

CDR3 loop: CASSSTGGDTQYF. CDR3 nucleotide sequence: TGCGCCAGCAGCTCGACAGGGGGAGATACGCAGTATTTT. The genes are TRBV5-1 and TRBJ2-3; 9 bases line up with TRBD1. Germline assignment: CDR1 SGHRS and CDR2 YFSETQ. The J segment lost 5 bases and the V segment lost 3 bases, leaving 1 base of the junction unmatched. The CDR3 spans 13 residues. The variable domain in full, with the rest retrieved from reference TRBV5-1 and TRBJ2-3, is KAGVTQTPRYLIKTRGQQVTLSCSPISGHRSVSWYQQTPGQGLQFLFEYFSETQRNKGNFPGRFSGRQFSNSRSEMNVSTLELGDSALYLCASSSTGGDTQYFGPGTRLTVL.

The chain is built from TRBV5-4 and TRBJ2-5; D might be TRBD2 (5 bases). The germline V gene encodes CDR1 SGHNT and CDR2 YYREEE (reference sequence). The V end was cut by 4 bases, the J end by 3 bases, with 16 bases between. The CDR3 consists of 15 residues. CDR3 coding DNA: TGTGCCAGCAGCCGGGGTGGGGTTTTGGAAGAGACCCAGTACTTC. Its protein is CASSRGGVLEETQYF. Complete variable domain (other parts from reference TRBV5-4 and TRBJ2-5): ETGVTQSPTHLIKTRGQQVTLRCSSQSGHNTVSWYQQALGQGPQFIFQYYREEENGRGNFPPRFSGLQFPNYSSELNVNALELDDSALYLCASSRGGVLEETQYFGPGTRLLVL.

The chain is built from TRBV15 and TRBJ2-3; TRBD2 matches 12 bases. The CDR3 has 15 amino acids. With V trimmed by 6 bases and J by 5 bases, 6 bases remained unmatched. Germline values: CDR1 LNHNV, CDR2 YYDKDF (reference sequence). CDR3 DNA: TGTGCCACCAGTAGACTAGCGGGAGTTCTAGATACGCAGTATTTT. Translation gives CATSRLAGVLDTQYF.

Here the CDR3 reads CASSVEERVADTQYF. CDR3 sequence (DNA): TGTGCCAGCAGCGTAGAAGAGCGGGTGGCAGATACGCAGTATTTT. The chain recombines TRBV9 with TRBJ2-3, with D possibly being TRBD2 (6 bases). This CDR3 is 15 amino acids long. V was trimmed by 0 bases and J by 4 bases, leaving 12 bases between them. Germline loops: CDR1 SGDLS, CDR2 YYNGEE.

V gene TRBV6-1 combines with J gene TRBJ2-1, with 7 nucleotides matching TRBD2. Trimming removed 3 bases from V and 1 base from J; junction bases left unmatched: 3. CDR3 length: 15 residues. In germline, CDR1 is MNHNS, CDR2 SASEGT. CDR3 sequence reads: CASSESAGSYNEQFF. CDR3 sequence (DNA): TGTGCCAGCAGTGAGTCAGCGGGGTCCTACAATGAGCAGTTCTTC.

Here the CDR3 reads CASSPTRWRGSTDTQYF. CDR3 sequence (DNA): TGTGCCAGCAGTCCCACTCGGTGGCGGGGGAGCACAGATACGCAGTATTTT. The chain has TRBV27 and TRBJ2-3; 7 bases are a match to TRBD2. Germline CDR1 MNHEY, CDR2 SMNVEV (reference sequence). The CDR3 has 17 amino acids. V shed 5 bases, J shed 0 bases, and the junction held 11 bases outside the gene matches.

V is TRBV7-3 and J is TRBJ2-1; 13 bases are a match to TRBD2. This CDR3 region has 16 residues. Germline V lookup: CDR1 SGHTA, CDR2 FQGTGA. With V trimmed by 4 bases and J by 3 bases, 3 bases remained unmatched. Written as DNA, the CDR3 is TGTGCCAGCAGCTCGTGGACTAGCGGGAGCTACAATGAGCAGTTCTTC. As protein: CASSSWTSGSYNEQFF.

The chain is built from TRBV28 and TRBJ2-5, with 8 bases fitting TRBD2. Germline V gene sequence: CDR1 MDHEN, CDR2 SYDVKM. The V and J ends lost 1 base and 4 bases, in that order; junction bases with no gene match: 5. The CDR3 totals 15 residues. DNA of the CDR3: TGTGCCAGCAGTTTATACCGGGGGGGTTTAGAGACCCAGTACTTC. Translated: CASSLYRGGLETQYF.

The chain carries TRBV7-9 and TRBJ2-7; D is possibly TRBD2 (6 bases). Germline V lookup: CDR1 SEHNR, CDR2 FQNEAQ (reference sequence). The V end was cut by 3 bases, the J end by 2 bases, with 14 bases between. The CDR3 extends over 15 amino acids. The chain's CDR3 is CASSFGVLATYEQYF. In nucleotides, the CDR3 is TGTGCCAGCAGCTTTGGGGTTCTAGCGACCTACGAGCAGTACTTC.

The gene calls are TRBV20-1 and TRBJ2-7, with D unclear. From germline, CDR1 is DFQATT and CDR2 SNEGSKA (reference sequence). The CDR3 consists of 12 residues. Trimming removed 3 bases at V and 9 bases at J, with 15 bases between. The CDR3 DNA follows: TGCAGTGCTAGTGTCCCACAATCCGGGCAGTACTTC. Translated: CSASVPQSGQYF.